One sample yielded the 27 T cell receptor beta chains listed below, sequenced in a study of blood T cells in healthy people across ages. With a J-beta primer mix and a sample-barcoded 5' primer, a second PCR ran roughly 7 to 11 cycles. TCRdb reprocessed the 5' RACE reads with MiXCR, giving one entry per CDR3 protein. The sample records roughly 900,000 distinct CDR3 sequences, 29% being singletons. The sequenced sample consisted of blood. The receptors were sampled from an elderly woman in good health.

The V gene is TRBV27, the J gene TRBJ2-1, with 7 bases lining up with TRBD1. The CDR3 loop spans 16 amino acids. Germline loops: CDR1 MNHEY, CDR2 SMNVEV (reference sequence). J gave up 4 bases and V 6 bases, and 12 bases lay outside the gene matches. CDR3 residues: CASSSVRGMNYNEQFF. The CDR3 DNA reads TGTGCCAGCAGCAGCGTCAGGGGGATGAATTACAATGAGCAGTTCTTC.

Ten or more counts support this clonotype. The chain links TRBV12-3 or TRBV12-4 to TRBJ2-1, with 13 bases matching TRBD2. CDR3 size: 16 residues. The ends lost 6 bases at V and 4 bases at J; junction bases unmatched: 6. The CDR3 reads CASSGTSGALYNEQFF. The CDR3 nucleotides are TGTGCCAGCAGCGGGACTAGCGGGGCCCTTTACAATGAGCAGTTCTTC.

V is TRBV5-4 and J is TRBJ2-7; 7 bases match TRBD1. The CDR3 has 15 amino acids. V shed 0 bases, J shed 1 base, and the junction held 4 bases outside the gene matches. The germline V gene has CDR1 SGHNT and CDR2 YYREEE (reference sequence). CDR3 coding DNA: TGTGCCAGCAGCTTGGAGGGGGCAAGGTCCTACGAGCAGTACTTC. The encoded protein is CASSLEGARSYEQYF. Based on the CDR3 plus reference TRBV5-4 and TRBJ2-7, the full variable domain is ETGVTQSPTHLIKTRGQQVTLRCSSQSGHNTVSWYQQALGQGPQFIFQYYREEENGRGNFPPRFSGLQFPNYSSELNVNALELDDSALYLCASSLEGARSYEQYFGPGTRLTVT.

This clonotype was counted at least ten times. The genes are TRBV7-2 and TRBJ1-2, with unresolved D. In germline, CDR1 is SGHTA, CDR2 FQGNSA. With 3 bases removed from V and 2 bases from J, the gap between germline ends came to 7 bases. The CDR3 extends over 13 amino acids. The DNA for the CDR3 is TGTGCCAGCAGCTTCAACGGCAACTATGGCTACACCTTC. It specifies CASSFNGNYGYTF. Variable domain in full (rest from reference TRBV7-2 and TRBJ1-2): GAGVSQSPSNKVTEKGKDVELRCDPISGHTALYWYRQSLGQGLEFLIYFQGNSAPDKSGLPSDRFSAERTGGSVSTLTIQRTQQEDSAVYLCASSFNGNYGYTFGSGTRLTVV.

This clonotype was seen more than once but under ten times. This chain links TRBV20-1 with TRBJ1-1; D is perhaps TRBD1 (5 bases). Trimming removed 7 bases at V and 3 bases at J, with 18 bases between. The length of the CDR3 is 14 residues. The germline CDR1 and CDR2 sequences are DFQATT and SNEGSKA (reference sequence). In DNA, the CDR3 is TGCAGTGGATTGGAGGGACGAGCTGACACTGAAGCTTTCTTT. It specifies CSGLEGRADTEAFF.

A few counts support this clonotype. This may arise from a read error, as a much more abundant clone is one base away. DNA of the CDR3: TGTGCCATCAGTGGGGTAACAAGGGACTACAATGAGCAGTACTTC. This encodes CAISGVTRDYNEQYF. V and J are TRBV10-3 and TRBJ2-7; 7 nucleotides line up with TRBD2. V was clipped by 4 bases and J by 7 bases; unmatched bases: 13. In germline, CDR1 is ENHRY, CDR2 SYGVKD. The CDR3 sequence is 15 residues long.

The rearrangement joins TRBV5-1 to TRBJ2-3; D is uncertain. CDR1 and CDR2 (germline): SGHRS, YFSETQ. CDR3 length equals 14 residues. The V gene lost 0 bases and the J gene lost 0 bases, with 5 bases spanning the gap. CDR3: CASSLAWSTDTQYF. The CDR3, as DNA: TGCGCCAGCAGCTTGGCGTGGAGCACAGATACGCAGTATTTT.

This clonotype was recorded at least ten times. V gene TRBV25-1 combines with J gene TRBJ1-2, with D unresolved. V shed 1 base and J shed 7 bases, with 16 bases lying between them. Germline V lookup: CDR1 MGHDK, CDR2 SYGVNS. The CDR3 totals 15 residues. Here the CDR3 DNA reads TGTGCCAGCAGTGAATCTTGGGCTAGGGATTCTGGCTACACCTTC. This sequence encodes CASSESWARDSGYTF.

This clonotype was detected ten times or more. This CDR3 reads CSARRGELETQYF. The CDR3 DNA reads as TGCAGTGCTAGAAGGGGGGAGCTAGAGACCCAGTACTTC. J is TRBJ2-5 and V is TRBV20-1, with D possibly called TRBD1 or TRBD2 (6 bases each). V gave up 2 bases and J gave up 4 bases, with 11 bases separating them. CDR1 is DFQATT and CDR2 is SNEGSKA in the germline V gene (reference sequence). The CDR3 contains 13 residues.

The chain has TRBV6-5 and TRBJ2-3; D possibly corresponds to TRBD1 (6 bases). Trimming took 2 bases from V and 6 from J, leaving 12 bases between them. Germline CDR1 and CDR2: MNHEY and SVGAGI. CDR3 size: 14 residues. In DNA form, the CDR3 reads TGTGCCAGCAGTTACGAGGGGGTCGTGGATACGCAGTATTTT. Translation gives CASSYEGVVDTQYF.

This clonotype was detected many times. This chain joins TRBV7-2 and TRBJ2-4; TRBD1 might be the D (6 bases). This CDR3 spans 18 amino acids. Germline V gene lookup returns CDR1 SGHTA and CDR2 FQGNSA. Trimming stripped 2 bases from V and 0 bases from J, with 17 bases between. In DNA, the CDR3 is TGTGCCAGCAGCTTATTTAAACTGGACAGAGTAGCCAAAAACATTCAGTACTTC. Translated: CASSLFKLDRVAKNIQYF.

This clonotype has ten or more counts. The chain couples TRBV12-3 or TRBV12-4 to TRBJ1-5; TRBD1 is a possible D gene (6 bases). The V and J ends lost 5 bases and 2 bases respectively, with 16 bases between them. The CDR3 loop spans 16 amino acids. The CDR3 is CASSLGGHNGNQPQHF. For the CDR3, the DNA is TGTGCCAGCAGTCTGGGGGGGCATAACGGCAATCAGCCCCAGCATTTT.

This clonotype was picked up many times. The chain joins TRBV12-3 or TRBV12-4 to TRBJ1-2, with 8 positions matching TRBD1. J was trimmed by 6 bases and V by 7 bases; bases with no gene match: 13. This CDR3 contains 15 residues. The chain's CDR3 is CASTLQDRGRHGYTF. CDR3 DNA sequence: TGTGCCAGCACCCTACAAGACAGGGGTCGTCATGGCTACACCTTC.

The table lists this clonotype with many counts. The chain is built from TRBV7-2 and TRBJ2-1; D may be TRBD1 (6 bases). V gave up 5 bases and J gave up 9 bases, with 20 bases separating them. Germline values: CDR1 SGHTA, CDR2 FQGNSA. There are 15 residues in the CDR3. CDR3 nucleotide sequence: TGTGCCAGCAGCCGCGGACAGTCCATCCTTAGTGAGCAGTTCTTC. Translated, it gives CASSRGQSILSEQFF.

Concerning this clonotype itself: At one of its ends the junction is not consistent with the germline gene, which may arise from a read error. CDR3 amino acids: CASSVTGTGLGETQYF. CDR3 bases: TGCGCCAGCAGCGTAACAGGCACAGGGCTTGGCGAGACCCAGTACTTC. The chain couples TRBV9 to TRBJ2-5; D is perhaps TRBD1 (6 bases). Looked up from germline, CDR1 is SGDLS and CDR2 is YYNGEE. This CDR3 is built from 16 residues.

This clonotype came up many times. The CDR3 DNA is TGCAGCGTTGCCGACAATAGCAATCAGCCCCAGCATTTT. It encodes CSVADNSNQPQHF. V is TRBV29-1 and J is TRBJ1-5; the D is unclear. CDR1 and CDR2 (germline): SQVTM, ANQGSEA. The length of the CDR3 is 13 residues. Deletions cut 4 bases from V and 0 bases from J, with 7 bases between.

About this clonotype itself: A much larger clone lies a single base off, so this may be a read error. The V and J genes are TRBV10-2 and TRBJ2-5; unclear D gene. This CDR3 is built from 12 residues. CDR1 WSHSY and CDR2 SAAADI come from the germline V gene. Written as DNA, the CDR3 is TGCGCCAGCTGTGACCCGTCAAGGTTCCAGTACTTC. It specifies CASCDPSRFQYF.

This clonotype was recorded a few times. The chain combines TRBV30 with TRBJ2-5; maybe TRBD2 (7 bases). The length of the CDR3 is 14 residues. Trimming stripped 5 bases from V and 5 bases from J, with 18 bases between. Germline V gives CDR1 GTSNPN, CDR2 SVGIG (reference sequence). DNA of the CDR3: TGTGCCTGGGGCTGGTGGGGGGGCCGGGAGACCCAGTACTTC. It translates to CAWGWWGGRETQYF.

This chain links TRBV29-1 with TRBJ2-5; 7 bases fit TRBD1. V shed 7 bases and J 1 base; nucleotides not matched to a gene: 3. Germline lookup yields CDR1 SQVTM and CDR2 ANQGSEA. The CDR3 spans 12 residues. The CDR3 sequence: CSGGQPQETQYF. The CDR3 DNA reads as TGCAGCGGGGGACAGCCCCAAGAGACCCAGTACTTC. Filled out from reference TRBV29-1 and TRBJ2-5, the complete variable domain reads SAVISQKPSRDICQRGTSLTIQCQVDSQVTMMFWYRQQPGQSLTLIATANQGSEATYESGFVIDKFPISRPNLTFSTLTVSNMSPEDSSIYLCSGGQPQETQYFGPGTRLLVL.

As regards this clonotype: A much bigger clone sits one base away, suggesting this may be a read error. The chain uses TRBV15 and TRBJ2-3, with 9 bases lining up with TRBD2. Germline values: CDR1 LNHNV, CDR2 YYDKDF (reference sequence). The CDR3 loop spans 16 amino acids. V lost 1 base, J lost 5 bases, and 7 bases stayed unmatched. CDR3 in amino acids: CATSRGAGGRRDTQYF. The DNA of the CDR3 is TGTGCCACCAGCAGAGGGGCGGGGGGGCGACGAGATACGCAGTATTTT.

This clonotype was seen a handful of times. The chain uses TRBV4-3 and TRBJ2-3; 9 nucleotides agree with TRBD2. V was clipped by 0 bases and J by 5 bases; unmatched bases: 9. Germline CDR1 is LGHNA and CDR2 is YSLEER. The CDR3 totals 17 residues. CDR3 sequence: CASSQELGGGAVDTQYF. CDR3 coding DNA: TGCGCCAGCAGCCAAGAATTGGGCGGGGGGGCCGTAGATACGCAGTATTTT.

This chain links TRBV7-9 with TRBJ2-1, with TRBD1 matching over 9 bases. The germline gives CDR1 SEHNR, CDR2 FQNEAQ (reference sequence). The V and J ends lost 5 bases and 8 bases, in that order; junction bases with no gene match: 7. The CDR3 spans 14 residues. The CDR3 DNA reads TGTGCCAGCAGCGCAGGGACAGGGCGGGATGAGCAGTTCTTC. Translating gives CASSAGTGRDEQFF.

This clonotype was counted many times. For the CDR3, the DNA is TGTGCCAGCAGCCCGGGACAGGGAATCTACAATGAGCAGTTCTTC. Its protein product is CASSPGQGIYNEQFF. The genes are TRBV3-1 and TRBJ2-1, with 9 bases that match TRBD1. Germline trimming cut 4 bases from V and 3 bases from J; bases unmatched to any gene: 4. The CDR3 runs to 15 residues. CDR1 and CDR2 from the germline V gene are LGHDT and YNNKEL (reference sequence).

The table lists this clonotype with many counts. The rearrangement uses TRBV7-8 and TRBJ2-3; 14 bases are shared with TRBD2. Per germline, CDR1 SGHVS and CDR2 FQNEAQ. Unmatched junction bases numbered 9, after V lost 4 bases and J lost 0 bases. This CDR3 is 19 amino acids long. CDR3 bases: TGTGCCAGCAGCTCGGGACTAGCGGGGGCCTATACTAGCACAGATACGCAGTATTTT. Amino acid sequence: CASSSGLAGAYTSTDTQYF.

This clonotype was observed many times. The chain couples TRBV5-5 to TRBJ2-1, with TRBD1 identical over 10 bases. The CDR3 has 15 amino acids. Unmatched junction bases numbered 8, after V lost 3 bases and J lost 8 bases. CDR1 is SGHKS and CDR2 is YYEKEE in the germline V gene (reference sequence). CDR3: CASSYTTGGLDEQFF. The CDR3 DNA is TGTGCCAGCAGCTACACGACAGGGGGCTTGGATGAGCAGTTCTTC.

This clonotype was found a few times. The chain has TRBV11-2 and TRBJ2-7; D is possibly TRBD2 (6 bases). CDR1 SGHAT and CDR2 FQNNGV come from the germline V gene. Trimming stripped 1 base from V and 3 bases from J, with 13 bases between. The CDR3 sequence is 15 residues long. The CDR3 DNA is TGTGCCAGCAGCTTAGGGGCGGGGAGCTACTACGAGCAGTACTTC. Amino acid sequence: CASSLGAGSYYEQYF. The full variable domain, with the rest looked up from reference TRBV11-2 and TRBJ2-7, is EAGVAQSPRYKIIEKRQSVAFWCNPISGHATLYWYQQILGQGPKLLIQFQNNGVVDDSQLPKDRFSAERLKGVDSTLKIQPAKLEDSAVYLCASSLGAGSYYEQYFGPGTRLTVT.

The count of this clonotype is one. The chain carries TRBV5-6 and TRBJ2-4; a possible D gene is TRBD1 (6 bases). The length of the CDR3 is 15 residues. From germline, CDR1 is SGHDT and CDR2 YYEEEE. V shed 0 bases and J shed 13 bases, with 20 bases lying between them. DNA of the CDR3: TGTGCCAGCAGCTTGGACCGGGACACCACCTACGGGCAGTACTTC. Amino acids: CASSLDRDTTYGQYF.